Listed below are T cell receptor beta chains from one sample, sequenced in a study of T cell repertoires in aging, cancer and after chemotherapy. TCRdb used MiXCR to reprocess the multiplex PCR reads, holding one entry per CDR3 protein. The sample records some 10,000 distinct CDR3 sequences, 30% to 45% being singletons. Sequencing input: blood. Receptors originate from a human donor in good health. CDR3s include the opening cysteine and the closing phenylalanine or tryptophan. The order of the fields is D gene, clone size, J gene, V gene, CDR3 protein, CDR3 DNA. The D gene is left open where the match is weak. Clone size is not always given. Where it is, it says once, few, many or a class for expanded clones.

>TRBD1|few|TRBJ1-1|TRBV18
CASSRQGNTEAFF
TGTGCCAGCTCACGACAGGGGAACACTGAAGCTTTCTTT
>TRBD2|NA|TRBJ2-5|TRBV6-5
CASSYGLAETQYF
TGTGCCAGCAGCTACGGACTAGCGGAGACCCAGTACTTC
>NA|NA|TRBJ2-5|TRBV6-2/TRBV6-3
CASSYWAANQETQYF
TGTGCCAGCAGTTACTGGGCTGCTAACCAAGAGACCCAGTACTTC
>NA|NA|TRBJ1-1|TRBV6-5
CASSLSGGYTEAFF
TGTGCCAGCAGTTTGAGTGGAGGCTACACTGAAGCTTTCTTT
>NA|NA|TRBJ1-1|TRBV15
CATSRGGVTEAFF
TGTGCCACCAGCAGAGGGGGCGTTACTGAAGCTTTCTTT
>TRBD1|medium-sized|TRBJ2-5|TRBV29-1
CSVETGEKETQYF
TGCAGCGTTGAAACAGGGGAGAAAGAGACCCAGTACTTC
>TRBD1|once|TRBJ1-2|TRBV10-3
CAISEPGQDAAGGYTF
TGTGCCATCAGTGAGCCCGGACAGGACGCCGCCGGGGGCTACACCTTC
>NA|few|TRBJ1-2|TRBV19
CASSIGQNLGYTF
TGTGCCAGTAGTATCGGACAGAACCTTGGCTACACCTTC
>TRBD2|few|TRBJ2-7|TRBV18
CASSPLAGIHEQYF
TGTGCCAGCTCACCTCTAGCGGGAATCCACGAGCAGTACTTC
>NA|NA|TRBJ2-1|TRBV12-3/TRBV12-4
CASSPLRIGANEQFF
TGTGCCAGCAGCCCATTAAGGATCGGGGCCAATGAGCAGTTCTTC
>NA|NA|TRBJ1-6|TRBV19
CASSTGPGREMDNSPLHF
TGTGCCAGTAGTACGGGGCCAGGCAGAGAAATGGACAATTCACCCCTCCACTTT
>TRBD2|NA|TRBJ2-7|TRBV5-1
CASSLEGTSGLIGEQYF
TGCGCCAGCAGCTTGGAAGGGACTAGCGGGCTGATCGGCGAGCAGTACTTC
>NA|NA|TRBJ1-1|TRBV11-3
CASSRGPAGRGTEAFF
TGTGCCAGCAGCCGGGGACCCGCAGGCCGGGGCACTGAAGCTTTCTTT
>TRBD1|NA|TRBJ1-4|TRBV11-1
CASSSTGGGEKLFF
TGTGCCAGCAGCTCGACAGGGGGCGGTGAAAAACTGTTTTTT
>TRBD2|few|TRBJ2-1|TRBV19
CASNTISGSGGSEQFF
TGTGCCAGTAATACGATTAGCGGGAGTGGTGGCAGTGAGCAGTTCTTC
>NA|NA|TRBJ1-5|TRBV19
CASSPRTTGLMWPQHF
TGTGCCAGTAGCCCCAGGACAACGGGCCTAATGTGGCCCCAGCATTTT
>TRBD1|NA|TRBJ2-7|TRBV11-3
CASSFTLTGASSYEQYF
TGTGCCAGCAGCTTTACCCTTACAGGGGCAAGCTCCTACGAGCAGTACTTC
>NA|NA|TRBJ2-7|TRBV6-6
CASFSSYEQYF
TGTGCCAGCTTCAGTTCCTACGAGCAGTACTTC
>TRBD2|NA|TRBJ2-5|TRBV20-1
CSASPSGGRQGKTQYF
TGCAGTGCTAGTCCTAGCGGGGGGCGCCAGGGTAAGACCCAGTACTTC
>NA|NA|TRBJ2-1|TRBV27
CASSFYNEQFF
TGTGCCAGCAGTTTTTACAATGAGCAGTTCTTC
>NA|NA|TRBJ2-3|TRBV19
CASSPAPSYTDTQYF
TGTGCCAGTAGTCCTGCGCCGTCGTACACAGATACGCAGTATTTT
>NA|NA|TRBJ2-6|TRBV6-5
CASSSGGSGANVLTF
TGTGCCAGCAGTTCCGGGGGCTCTGGGGCCAACGTCCTGACTTTC
>NA|NA|TRBJ1-2|TRBV10-3
CAISETGVYGYTF
TGTGCCATCAGTGAGACAGGTGTCTATGGCTACACCTTC
>NA|few|TRBJ1-1|TRBV13
CASSLGWSGEGAEAFF
TGTGCCAGCAGCTTAGGCTGGTCCGGGGAAGGAGCTGAAGCTTTCTTT
>NA|NA|TRBJ1-2|TRBV6-6
CASSYNGYTF
TGTGCCAGCAGTTACAATGGCTACACCTTC
>TRBD1|NA|TRBJ1-3|TRBV7-2
CASSKHRGARSGNTIYF
TGTGCCAGCAGCAAACACAGGGGGGCCCGCTCTGGAAACACCATATATTTT
>NA|NA|TRBJ1-1|TRBV29-1
CSAETGGNTEAFF
TGCAGCGCTGAGACAGGAGGGAACACTGAAGCTTTCTTT
>NA|few|TRBJ1-6|TRBV6-4
CASSDSGLRGSPLHF
TGTGCCAGCAGTGACTCCGGGTTAAGGGGGTCACCCCTCCACTTT
>TRBD2|few|TRBJ2-1|TRBV19
CASTHWTSGTGEQFF
TGTGCCAGTACCCACTGGACTAGCGGGACGGGTGAGCAGTTCTTC
>NA|few|TRBJ2-3|TRBV7-2
CASSLAVGTDTQYF
TGTGCCAGCAGCTTAGCGGTGGGTACAGATACGCAGTATTTT
>NA|NA|TRBJ2-2|TRBV19
CASGLGVATLVTGELFF
TGTGCCAGCGGGTTAGGTGTCGCGACTTTGGTGACCGGGGAGCTGTTTTTT
>TRBD2|NA|TRBJ2-1|TRBV5-5
CASSYLAGTYYNEQFF
TGCGCCAGCAGTTACCTAGCGGGGACGTACTACAATGAGCAGTTCTTC
>NA|NA|TRBJ1-1|TRBV19
CASSADSDTTQAFF
TGTGCCAGTAGTGCGGACAGCGATACAACACAAGCTTTCTTT
>NA|medium-sized|TRBJ1-4|TRBV15
CATRGKATTLFNEKLFF
TGTGCCACCCGCGGGAAGGCGACTACCCTTTTTAATGAAAAACTGTTTTTT
>NA|few|TRBJ2-5|TRBV5-4
CASSRSIGGSQETQYF
TGTGCCAGCAGCAGGAGTATCGGAGGGTCCCAAGAGACCCAGTACTTC
>TRBD1|NA|TRBJ1-1|TRBV19
CASSEAATGVGPMNTEAFF
TGTGCCAGTAGTGAAGCGGCGACAGGGGTAGGACCCATGAACACTGAAGCTTTCTTT
>NA|NA|TRBJ2-3|TRBV24-1
CATSDLLTDTQYF
TGTGCCACCAGTGATTTACTCACAGATACGCAGTATTTT
>NA|NA|TRBJ2-6|TRBV7-9
CASSQRAGDVLTF
TGTGCCAGCAGCCAGCGGGCAGGTGACGTCCTGACTTTC
>TRBD1|NA|TRBJ2-7|TRBV18
CASSRLDRAYEQYF
TGTGCCAGCTCACGGCTGGACAGGGCCTACGAGCAGTACTTC
>NA|few|TRBJ2-1|TRBV27
CASRSSYEQFF
TGTGCCAGCAGGTCGAGTTATGAGCAGTTCTTC
>NA|NA|TRBJ2-7|TRBV29-1
CSPRGGSSYEQYF
TGCAGTCCGAGAGGGGGGAGCTCCTACGAGCAGTACTTC
>NA|NA|TRBJ1-6|TRBV7-2
CASTLLGGGNNSPLHF
TGTGCCAGCACCCTCTTGGGGGGCGGCAATAATTCACCCCTCCACTTT
>NA|NA|TRBJ2-1|TRBV6-2/TRBV6-3
CASSYSGLNNEQFF
TGTGCCAGCAGTTACTCGGGACTCAACAATGAGCAGTTCTTC
>NA|NA|TRBJ1-1|TRBV4-1
CASSQSRENTEAFF
TGCGCCAGCAGCCAGTCAAGGGAAAACACTGAAGCTTTCTTT
>NA|NA|TRBJ2-7|TRBV19
CATRVGSEQYF
TGTGCCACTAGGGTGGGGAGCGAGCAGTACTTC
>TRBD2|NA|TRBJ2-1|TRBV2
CASRLAMEQFF
TGTGCCAGCCGACTAGCGATGGAGCAGTTCTTC
>NA|once|TRBJ2-7|TRBV13
CASSLSLRSEQYF
TGTGCCAGCAGCTTGAGTCTCCGTAGCGAGCAGTACTTC
>TRBD1|NA|TRBJ1-4|TRBV11-1
CASSLRTGDDEKLFF
TGTGCCAGCAGCCTCCGGACAGGGGATGATGAAAAACTGTTTTTT
>NA|NA|TRBJ2-2|TRBV13
CASSSGQEFPGELFF
TGTGCCAGCAGCTCGGGCCAGGAGTTTCCCGGGGAGCTGTTTTTT
>NA|NA|TRBJ1-5|TRBV19
CASSTQGWGDQPQHF
TGTGCCAGTAGTACCCAGGGATGGGGTGATCAGCCCCAGCATTTT